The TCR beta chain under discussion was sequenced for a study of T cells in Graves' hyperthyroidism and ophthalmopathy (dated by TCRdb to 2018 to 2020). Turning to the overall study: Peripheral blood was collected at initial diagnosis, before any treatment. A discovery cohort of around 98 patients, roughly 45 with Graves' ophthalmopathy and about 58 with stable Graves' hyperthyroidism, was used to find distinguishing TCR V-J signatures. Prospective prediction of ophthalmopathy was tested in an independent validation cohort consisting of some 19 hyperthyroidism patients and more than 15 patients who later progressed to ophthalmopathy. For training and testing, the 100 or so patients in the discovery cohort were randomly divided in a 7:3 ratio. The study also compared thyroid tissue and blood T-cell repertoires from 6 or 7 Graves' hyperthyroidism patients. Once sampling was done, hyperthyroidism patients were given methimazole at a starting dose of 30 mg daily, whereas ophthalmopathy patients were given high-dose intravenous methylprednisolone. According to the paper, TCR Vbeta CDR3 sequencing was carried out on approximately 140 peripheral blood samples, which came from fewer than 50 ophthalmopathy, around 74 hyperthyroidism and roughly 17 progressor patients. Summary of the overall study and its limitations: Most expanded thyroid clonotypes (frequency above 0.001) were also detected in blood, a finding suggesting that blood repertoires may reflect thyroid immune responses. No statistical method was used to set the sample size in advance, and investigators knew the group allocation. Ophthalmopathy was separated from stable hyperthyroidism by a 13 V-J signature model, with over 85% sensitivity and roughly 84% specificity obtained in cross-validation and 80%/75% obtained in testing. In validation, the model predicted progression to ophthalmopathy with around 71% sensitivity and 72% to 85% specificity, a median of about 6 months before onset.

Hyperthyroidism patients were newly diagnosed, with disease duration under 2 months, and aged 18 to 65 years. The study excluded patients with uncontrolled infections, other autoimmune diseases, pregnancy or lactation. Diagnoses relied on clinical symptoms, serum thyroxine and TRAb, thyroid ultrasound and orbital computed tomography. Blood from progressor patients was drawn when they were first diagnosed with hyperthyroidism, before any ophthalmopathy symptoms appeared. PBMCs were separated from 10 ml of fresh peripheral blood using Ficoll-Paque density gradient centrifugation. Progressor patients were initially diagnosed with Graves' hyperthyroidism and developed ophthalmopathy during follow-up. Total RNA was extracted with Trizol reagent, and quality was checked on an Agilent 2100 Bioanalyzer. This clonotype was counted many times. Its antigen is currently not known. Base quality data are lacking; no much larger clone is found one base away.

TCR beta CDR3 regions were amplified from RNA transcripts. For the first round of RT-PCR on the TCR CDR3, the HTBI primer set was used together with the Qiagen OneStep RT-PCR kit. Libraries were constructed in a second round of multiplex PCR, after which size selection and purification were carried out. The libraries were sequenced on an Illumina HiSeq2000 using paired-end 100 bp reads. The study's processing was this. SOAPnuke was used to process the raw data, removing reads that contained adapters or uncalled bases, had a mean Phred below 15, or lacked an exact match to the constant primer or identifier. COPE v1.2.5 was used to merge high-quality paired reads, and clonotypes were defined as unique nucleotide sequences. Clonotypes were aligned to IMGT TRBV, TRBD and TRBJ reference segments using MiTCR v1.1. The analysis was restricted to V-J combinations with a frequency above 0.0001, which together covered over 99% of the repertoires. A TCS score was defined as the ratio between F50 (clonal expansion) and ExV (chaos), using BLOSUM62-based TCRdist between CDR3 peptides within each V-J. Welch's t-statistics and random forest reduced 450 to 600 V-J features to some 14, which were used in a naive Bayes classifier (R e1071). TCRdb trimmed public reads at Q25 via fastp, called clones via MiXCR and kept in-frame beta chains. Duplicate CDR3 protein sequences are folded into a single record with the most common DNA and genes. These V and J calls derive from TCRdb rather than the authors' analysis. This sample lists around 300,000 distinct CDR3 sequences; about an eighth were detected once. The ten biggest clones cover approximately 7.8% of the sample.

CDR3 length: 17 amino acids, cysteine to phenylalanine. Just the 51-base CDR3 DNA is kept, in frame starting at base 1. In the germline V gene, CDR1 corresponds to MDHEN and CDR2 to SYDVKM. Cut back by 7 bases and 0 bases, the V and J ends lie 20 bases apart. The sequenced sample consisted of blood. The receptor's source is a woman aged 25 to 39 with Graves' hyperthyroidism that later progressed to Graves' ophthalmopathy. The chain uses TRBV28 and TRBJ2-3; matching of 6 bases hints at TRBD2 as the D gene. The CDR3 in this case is CASTPSWGGKSTDTQYF. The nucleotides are TGTGCCAGCACTCCCTCTTGGGGCGGGAAGAGCACAGATACGCAGTATTTT.